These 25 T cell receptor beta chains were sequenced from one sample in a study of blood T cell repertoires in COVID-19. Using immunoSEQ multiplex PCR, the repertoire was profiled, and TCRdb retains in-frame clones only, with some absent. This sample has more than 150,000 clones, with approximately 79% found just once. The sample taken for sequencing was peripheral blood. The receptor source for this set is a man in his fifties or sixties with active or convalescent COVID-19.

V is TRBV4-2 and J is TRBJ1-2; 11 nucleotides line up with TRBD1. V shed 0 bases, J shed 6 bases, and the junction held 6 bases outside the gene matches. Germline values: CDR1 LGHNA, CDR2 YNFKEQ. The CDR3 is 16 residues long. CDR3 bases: TGTGCCAGCAGCCAAGAGTTGGGACAGGGGGTCGATGGCTACACCTTC. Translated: CASSQELGQGVDGYTF.

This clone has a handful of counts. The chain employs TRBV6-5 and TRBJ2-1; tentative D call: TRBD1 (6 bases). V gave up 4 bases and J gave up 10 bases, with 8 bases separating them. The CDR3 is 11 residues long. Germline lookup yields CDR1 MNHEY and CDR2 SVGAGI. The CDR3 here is CASSSQGEQFF. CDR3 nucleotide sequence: TGTGCCAGCAGTTCACAGGGAGAGCAGTTCTTC.

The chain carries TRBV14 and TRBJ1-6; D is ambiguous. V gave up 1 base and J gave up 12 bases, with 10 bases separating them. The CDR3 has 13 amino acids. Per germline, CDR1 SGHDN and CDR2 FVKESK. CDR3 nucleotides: TGTGCCAGCAGCCAAGGGTTGAGGGAACCCCTCCACTTT. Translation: CASSQGLREPLHF.

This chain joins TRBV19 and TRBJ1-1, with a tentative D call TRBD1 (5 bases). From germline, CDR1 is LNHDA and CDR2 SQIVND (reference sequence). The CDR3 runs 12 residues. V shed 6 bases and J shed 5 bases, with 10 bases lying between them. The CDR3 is CASSVQGTEAFF. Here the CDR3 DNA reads TGTGCCAGTAGCGTTCAGGGTACTGAAGCTTTCTTT. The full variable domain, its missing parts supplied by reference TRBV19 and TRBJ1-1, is DGGITQSPKYLFRKEGQNVTLSCEQNLNHDAMYWYRQDPGQGLRLIYYSQIVNDFQKGDIAEGYSVSREKKESFPLTVTSAQKNPTAFYLCASSVQGTEAFFGQGTRLTVV.

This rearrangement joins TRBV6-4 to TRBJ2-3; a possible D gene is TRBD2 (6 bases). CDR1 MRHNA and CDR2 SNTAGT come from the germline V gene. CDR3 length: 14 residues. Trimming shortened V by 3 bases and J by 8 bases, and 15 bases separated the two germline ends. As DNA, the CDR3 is TGTGCCAGCAGTGAGAGTCACTATAGCGGTACGCAGTATTTT. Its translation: CASSESHYSGTQYF.

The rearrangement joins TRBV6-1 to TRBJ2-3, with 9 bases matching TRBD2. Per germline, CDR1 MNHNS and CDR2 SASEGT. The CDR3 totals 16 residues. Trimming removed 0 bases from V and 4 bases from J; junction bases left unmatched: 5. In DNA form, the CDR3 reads TGTGCCAGCAGTGAAGCTGGCGGGAGGGTTGCAGATACGCAGTATTTT. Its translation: CASSEAGGRVADTQYF.

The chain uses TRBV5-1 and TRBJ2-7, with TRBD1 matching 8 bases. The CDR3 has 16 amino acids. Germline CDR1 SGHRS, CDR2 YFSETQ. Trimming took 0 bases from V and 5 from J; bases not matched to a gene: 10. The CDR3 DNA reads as TGCGCCAGCAGCTTGGCTCCGGGACAGGACGGGGACGAGCAGTACTTC. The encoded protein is CASSLAPGQDGDEQYF.

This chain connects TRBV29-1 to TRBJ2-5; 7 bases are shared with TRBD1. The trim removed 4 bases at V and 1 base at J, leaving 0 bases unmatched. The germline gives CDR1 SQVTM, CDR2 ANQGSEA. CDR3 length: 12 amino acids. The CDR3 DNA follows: TGCAGCGTTGGACAGGGCCAAGAGACCCAGTACTTC. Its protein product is CSVGQGQETQYF.

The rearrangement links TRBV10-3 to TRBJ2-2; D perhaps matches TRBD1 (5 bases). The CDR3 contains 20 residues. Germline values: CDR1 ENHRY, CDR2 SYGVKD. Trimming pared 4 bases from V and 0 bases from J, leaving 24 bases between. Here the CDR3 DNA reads TGTGCCATCAGTGGGCCGATACGGCAGGGCCCTAAAGCGAACACCGGGGAGCTGTTTTTT. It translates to CAISGPIRQGPKANTGELFF.

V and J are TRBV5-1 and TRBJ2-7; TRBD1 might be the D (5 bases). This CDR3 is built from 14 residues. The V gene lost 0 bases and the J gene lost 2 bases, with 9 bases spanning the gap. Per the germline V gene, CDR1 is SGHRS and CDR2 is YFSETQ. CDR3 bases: TGCGCCAGCAGCTTGGAAGGGGCCCCCTACGAGCAGTACTTC. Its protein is CASSLEGAPYEQYF.

As DNA, the CDR3 is TGTGCCAGCAGCACGGGACAGTTGCGTAGCACAGATACGCAGTATTTT. It yields the protein CASSTGQLRSTDTQYF. The chain couples TRBV5-4 to TRBJ2-3; 7 bases line up with TRBD1. Trimming removed 4 bases from V and 0 bases from J; junction bases left unmatched: 8. Per the germline V gene, CDR1 is SGHNT and CDR2 is YYREEE (reference sequence). The CDR3 sequence is 16 residues long.

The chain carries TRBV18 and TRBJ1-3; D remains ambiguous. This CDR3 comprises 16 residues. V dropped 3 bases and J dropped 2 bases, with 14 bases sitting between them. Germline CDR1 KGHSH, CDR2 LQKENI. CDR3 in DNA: TGTGCCAGCTCACCCCCAGGTTCCGGAACTGGAAACACCATATATTTT. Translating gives CASSPPGSGTGNTIYF.

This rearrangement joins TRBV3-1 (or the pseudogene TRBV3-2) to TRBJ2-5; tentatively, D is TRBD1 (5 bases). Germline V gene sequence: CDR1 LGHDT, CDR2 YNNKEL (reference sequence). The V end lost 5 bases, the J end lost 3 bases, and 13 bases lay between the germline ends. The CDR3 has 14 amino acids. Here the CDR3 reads CASSRGPTEETQYF. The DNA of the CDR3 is TGTGCCAGCAGCAGGGGCCCTACCGAAGAGACCCAGTACTTC.

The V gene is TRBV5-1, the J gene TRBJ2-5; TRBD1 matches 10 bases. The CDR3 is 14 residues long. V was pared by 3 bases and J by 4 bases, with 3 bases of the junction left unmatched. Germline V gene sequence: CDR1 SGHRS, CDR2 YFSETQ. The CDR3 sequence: CASSSTGGAETQYF. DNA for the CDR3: TGCGCCAGCAGCTCGACAGGGGGCGCAGAGACCCAGTACTTC.

CDR3 nucleotides: TGTGCCTGGAGTGTACTCGGGGGGGCAAGGCTGAGCTCCTACAATGAGCAGTTCTTC. Its translation: CAWSVLGGARLSSYNEQFF. The chain links TRBV30 to TRBJ2-1, with 8 bases identical to TRBD2. This CDR3 spans 19 amino acids. Trimming took 0 bases from V and 0 from J; bases not matched to a gene: 13. The germline gives CDR1 GTSNPN, CDR2 SVGIG (reference sequence).

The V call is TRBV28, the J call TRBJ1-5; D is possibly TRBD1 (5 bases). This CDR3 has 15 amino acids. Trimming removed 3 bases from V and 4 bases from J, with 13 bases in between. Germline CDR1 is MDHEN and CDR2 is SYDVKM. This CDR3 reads CASSFLQGFNQPQHF. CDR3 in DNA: TGTGCCAGCAGTTTCTTGCAGGGTTTTAATCAGCCCCAGCATTTT.

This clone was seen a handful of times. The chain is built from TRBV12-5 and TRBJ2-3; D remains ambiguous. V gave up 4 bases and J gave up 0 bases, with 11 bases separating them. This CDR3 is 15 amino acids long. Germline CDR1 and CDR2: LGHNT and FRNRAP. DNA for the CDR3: TGTGCTAGTGGTTCGGTGCGGCCTAGCACAGATACGCAGTATTTT. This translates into CASGSVRPSTDTQYF.

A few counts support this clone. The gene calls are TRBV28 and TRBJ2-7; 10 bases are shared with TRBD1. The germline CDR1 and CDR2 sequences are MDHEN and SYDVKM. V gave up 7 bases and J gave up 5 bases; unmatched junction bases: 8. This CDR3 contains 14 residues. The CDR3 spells CASNTGQGFDEQYF. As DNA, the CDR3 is TGTGCCAGCAATACGGGACAGGGGTTTGACGAGCAGTACTTC.

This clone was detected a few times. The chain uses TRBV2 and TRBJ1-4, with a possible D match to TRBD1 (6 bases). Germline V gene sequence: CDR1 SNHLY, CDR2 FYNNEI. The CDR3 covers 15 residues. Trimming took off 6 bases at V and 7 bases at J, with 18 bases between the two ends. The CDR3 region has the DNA TGTGCCAGCAGGTACAGCACAGGGTTCGGTGAAAAACTGTTTTTT. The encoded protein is CASRYSTGFGEKLFF.

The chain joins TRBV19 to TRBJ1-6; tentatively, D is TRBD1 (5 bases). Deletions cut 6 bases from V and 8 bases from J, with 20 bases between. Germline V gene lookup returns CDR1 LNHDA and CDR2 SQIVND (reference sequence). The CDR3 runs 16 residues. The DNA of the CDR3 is TGTGCCAGTAGCCCACAGGCCTCGGGCTGGGATTCACCCCTCCACTTT. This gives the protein CASSPQASGWDSPLHF.

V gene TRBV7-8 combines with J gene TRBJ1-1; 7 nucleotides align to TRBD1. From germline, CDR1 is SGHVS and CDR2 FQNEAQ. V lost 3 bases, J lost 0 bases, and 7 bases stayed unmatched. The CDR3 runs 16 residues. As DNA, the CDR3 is TGTGCCAGCAGCTTGGCGGGACAGTTCATGAACACTGAAGCTTTCTTT. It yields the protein CASSLAGQFMNTEAFF.

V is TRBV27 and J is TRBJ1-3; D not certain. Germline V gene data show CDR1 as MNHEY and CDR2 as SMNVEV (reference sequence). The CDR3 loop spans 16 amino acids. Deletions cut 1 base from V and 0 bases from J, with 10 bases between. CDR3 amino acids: CASSLLGRGSGNTIYF. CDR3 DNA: TGTGCCAGCAGTTTATTAGGCCGGGGCTCTGGAAACACCATATATTTT.

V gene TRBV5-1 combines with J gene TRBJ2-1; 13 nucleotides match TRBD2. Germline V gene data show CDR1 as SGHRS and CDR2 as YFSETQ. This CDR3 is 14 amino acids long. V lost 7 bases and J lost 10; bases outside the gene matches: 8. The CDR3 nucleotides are TGCGCCAGCGGACACCCGGGACTAGCGGGAGAGCAGTTCTTC. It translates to CASGHPGLAGEQFF.

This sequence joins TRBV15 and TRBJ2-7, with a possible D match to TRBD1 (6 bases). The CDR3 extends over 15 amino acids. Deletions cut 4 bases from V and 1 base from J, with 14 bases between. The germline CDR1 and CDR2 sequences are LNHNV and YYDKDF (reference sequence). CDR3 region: CATSKTGLGSYEQYF. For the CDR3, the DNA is TGTGCCACCAGCAAAACAGGGCTTGGGTCCTACGAGCAGTACTTC.

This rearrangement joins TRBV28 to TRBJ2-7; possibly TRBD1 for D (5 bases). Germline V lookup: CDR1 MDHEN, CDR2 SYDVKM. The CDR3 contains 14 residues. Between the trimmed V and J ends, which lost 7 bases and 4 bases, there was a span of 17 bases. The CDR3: CASTGQGPTYEQYF. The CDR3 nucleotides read TGTGCCAGCACCGGGCAGGGCCCAACTTACGAGCAGTACTTC.